Given below is one T cell receptor beta chain in context. The antigen is undetermined. Peripheral blood, roughly 9.3 milliliters per donor, was collected. The sample originates from a study of blood T cells in healthy people across ages. General study findings and limits: Whereas aged donors had fewer naive CD4+ cells, long-lived donors had more of them and higher diversity. Naive T cell percentage showed a strong correlation with TCR beta diversity.

Together with a sample-barcoded 5' primer, a J-beta primer mix was included in a second PCR lasting about 7 to 11 cycles. CDR3-containing paired-end reads numbered at least 2.5 million in each sample. TCRdb re-analysed the 5' RACE reads in MiXCR, keeping a single row per CDR3 protein. Of roughly 790,000 distinct CDR3 sequences listed, 35% to 45% are singletons. Germline V CDR1 and CDR2: SGHTA, FQGNSA. This CDR3 region has 18 residues. Trimming shortened V by 4 bases and J by 1 base, and 21 bases separated the two germline ends. The chain carries TRBV7-2 and TRBJ2-3; D perhaps matches TRBD2 (7 bases). The sequence was obtained from an older woman in good health. The specimen was blood. The CDR3 protein is CASSSEITVGGRTDTQYF. The DNA for the CDR3 is TGTGCCAGCAGCTCCGAGATAACGGTGGGGGGGCGCACAGATACGCAGTATTTT.